One and the same sample provided the 32 T cell receptor beta chains below, sequenced in a study of cytomegalovirus exposure and HLA in healthy donors. Amplification used 60 Vbeta primers and 13 Jbeta primers. Method: immunoSEQ multiplex PCR; TCRdb's copy keeps in-frame clones and lacks some. Here the sample spans about 180,000 clones, about 85% being singletons. Sample: PBMCs. The source is a girl aged 10 to 17 in good health and CMV-seropositive.

This rearrangement joins TRBV14 to TRBJ2-1, with TRBD1 identical over 9 bases. Germline-derived CDR1 and CDR2 are SGHDN and FVKESK. The CDR3 totals 17 residues. Trimming at V came to 3 bases and at J to 3 bases, leaving 9 bases not matched to a gene. CDR3: CASSQFERDRDYNEQFF. CDR3 sequence (DNA): TGTGCCAGCAGCCAGTTCGAGCGGGACAGGGACTACAATGAGCAGTTCTTC. Using reference TRBV14 and TRBJ2-1 for the parts outside the CDR3, the full variable domain is EAGVTQFPSHSVIEKGQTVTLRCDPISGHDNLYWYRRVMGKEIKFLLHFVKESKQDESGMPNNRFLAERTGGTYSTLKVQPAELEDSGVYFCASSQFERDRDYNEQFFGPGTRLTVL.

This rearrangement joins TRBV18 to TRBJ1-5; no reliable D call. V was pared by 3 bases and J by 1 base, with 13 bases between. The CDR3 covers 16 residues. Germline loops: CDR1 KGHSH, CDR2 LQKENI. The CDR3 region has the DNA TGTGCCAGCTCACCGAGGAGGACTCCCAGCAATCAGCCCCAGCATTTT. Amino acids: CASSPRRTPSNQPQHF.

The rearrangement joins TRBV5-4 to TRBJ1-1; weak D call: TRBD1 (5 bases). V was trimmed by 1 base and J by 6 bases, leaving 13 bases between them. Per germline, CDR1 SGHNT and CDR2 YYREEE (reference sequence). This CDR3 is built from 14 residues. The chain's CDR3 is CASSLLEQVSEAFF. The CDR3 region has the DNA TGTGCCAGCAGCTTGTTGGAACAGGTCTCTGAAGCTTTCTTT.

The chain is built from TRBV5-1 and TRBJ1-1; D is uncertain. The ends were cut back, 8 bases at V and 1 base at J, with 18 bases in the middle. In germline, CDR1 is SGHRS, CDR2 YFSETQ. The CDR3 totals 15 residues. This CDR3 is CASTSPATGNTEAFF. For the CDR3, the DNA is TGCGCCAGTACCTCCCCAGCCACGGGGAACACTGAAGCTTTCTTT.

The genes are TRBV5-1 and TRBJ2-2; 7 nucleotides agree with TRBD2. Germline loops: CDR1 SGHRS, CDR2 YFSETQ. The V and J ends lost 4 bases and 7 bases, in that order; junction bases with no gene match: 16. The CDR3 spans 17 residues. CDR3 protein: CASSPERGGSMVGELFF. CDR3 sequence (DNA): TGCGCCAGCAGCCCGGAGCGGGGCGGGAGCATGGTCGGGGAGCTGTTTTTT.

The sample holds a few counts of this clone. The gene calls are TRBV27 and TRBJ2-7; 8 positions match TRBD2. CDR1 is MNHEY, CDR2 SMNVEV, per germline (reference sequence). The V gene end was trimmed by 6 bases and the J gene end by 1 base; junction bases not matched to a gene: 11. The CDR3 length is 16 residues. CDR3 coding DNA: TGTGCCAGCAGCCCAACTAGCGGATCGGGGTCCTACGAGCAGTACTTC. It encodes CASSPTSGSGSYEQYF.

The chain recombines TRBV4-2 with TRBJ2-7; 9 bases match TRBD1. The germline gives CDR1 LGHNA, CDR2 YNFKEQ. With 4 bases clipped from V and 5 bases from J, the junction kept 12 bases outside the gene matches. The CDR3 has 16 residues. This CDR3 reads CASSRNPGQGGHEQYF. CDR3 sequence (DNA): TGTGCCAGCAGCCGGAACCCGGGACAGGGAGGGCACGAGCAGTACTTC.

This chain links TRBV7-2 with TRBJ2-7; 9 positions match TRBD2. The germline CDR1 and CDR2 sequences are SGHTA and FQGNSA. After removal of 5 bases from V and 0 bases from J, the junction contained 5 bases not matched to a gene. This CDR3 contains 15 residues. The CDR3 region is CASSVGLAISYEQYF. CDR3 in DNA: TGTGCCAGCAGCGTCGGACTAGCGATCTCCTACGAGCAGTACTTC. Filled out from reference TRBV7-2 and TRBJ2-7, the complete variable domain reads GAGVSQSPSNKVTEKGKDVELRCDPISGHTALYWYRQSLGQGLEFLIYFQGNSAPDKSGLPSDRFSAERTGGSVSTLTIQRTQQEDSAVYLCASSVGLAISYEQYFGPGTRLTVT.

The chain is built from TRBV7-2 and TRBJ2-1; D possibly corresponds to TRBD2 (6 bases). Germline V gene sequence: CDR1 SGHTA, CDR2 FQGNSA. The CDR3 contains 15 residues. V lost 4 bases and J lost 2, with 12 bases in between. The CDR3 is CASSSLAGTYNEQFF. The CDR3 coding sequence is TGTGCCAGCAGCTCCCTCGCGGGAACCTACAATGAGCAGTTCTTC.

The V and J genes are TRBV7-8 and TRBJ1-1; no firm D call. The CDR3 extends over 14 amino acids. CDR1 and CDR2 (germline): SGHVS, FQNEAQ. V was pared by 2 bases and J by 1 base, with 8 bases between. The CDR3 DNA sequence: TGTGCCAGCAGCTTACTACAGTCGAACACTGAAGCTTTCTTT. It yields the protein CASSLLQSNTEAFF.

The chain carries TRBV25-1 and TRBJ1-5, with 8 bases identical to TRBD1. Unmatched junction bases numbered 3, after V lost 1 base and J lost 4 bases. The CDR3 is made up of 15 amino acids. Germline loops: CDR1 MGHDK, CDR2 SYGVNS. CDR3 in DNA: TGTGCCAGCAGTGAATCTGGACAGGGAAATCAGCCCCAGCATTTT. Translating it yields CASSESGQGNQPQHF.

The V and J genes are TRBV6-1 and TRBJ1-3; D ambiguous. V lost 3 bases and J 0 bases, leaving 9 bases between the germline ends. CDR3 size: 15 residues. From germline, CDR1 is MNHNS and CDR2 SASEGT. The CDR3 here is CASSDPSPSGNTIYF. CDR3 DNA: TGTGCCAGCAGTGATCCTAGCCCCTCTGGAAACACCATATATTTT.

This clone showed up just a few times. The chain joins TRBV11-2 to TRBJ1-1, with D possibly matching TRBD1 (5 bases). This CDR3 is built from 13 residues. Trimming shortened V by 5 bases and J by 4 bases, and 11 bases separated the two germline ends. Germline CDR1 is SGHAT and CDR2 is FQNNGV. The CDR3 DNA is TGTGCCAGCAGCCTCTCGGGGGGCACTGAAGCTTTCTTT. Residues: CASSLSGGTEAFF.

This clone has only a few counts. The chain uses TRBV10-3 and TRBJ2-5, with 7 positions matching TRBD2. This CDR3 comprises 16 residues. V shed 8 bases, J shed 2 bases, and the junction held 14 bases outside the gene matches. CDR1 and CDR2 (germline): ENHRY, SYGVKD. The CDR3 DNA reads as TGTGCCATCGGGAGGGGCGGCGGACGGGGGCAAGAGACCCAGTACTTC. Translated: CAIGRGGGRGQETQYF.

This clone was counted a single time. The genes are TRBV5-4 and TRBJ2-3; TRBD2 is a possible D gene (6 bases). Trimming left V 3 bases short and J 0 bases short, with 14 bases between. Looked up from germline, CDR1 is SGHNT and CDR2 is YYREEE (reference sequence). CDR3 length equals 16 residues. The CDR3 sequence: CASSSGTPGSTDTQYF. CDR3 in DNA: TGTGCCAGCAGCTCCGGGACTCCCGGGAGCACAGATACGCAGTATTTT.

In this sample, this clone turned up once. This chain joins TRBV7-2 and TRBJ1-5; 7 nucleotides align to TRBD1. V lost 5 bases to trimming and J lost 6 bases; unmatched junction nucleotides: 7. From germline, CDR1 is SGHTA and CDR2 FQGNSA. The CDR3 runs to 14 residues. CDR3 in DNA: TGTGCCAGCAGCATCCGGGACAGTGCTCAGCCCCAGCATTTT. Its protein is CASSIRDSAQPQHF.

This clone was seen a few times. V is TRBV28 and J is TRBJ2-1, with D possibly matching TRBD2 (5 bases). CDR3 length equals 14 residues. From germline, CDR1 is MDHEN and CDR2 SYDVKM. Trimming removed 4 bases at V and 6 bases at J, with 13 bases between. The CDR3 is CASSSLAYGNEQFF. The CDR3, as DNA: TGTGCCAGCAGTTCTCTAGCTTACGGCAATGAGCAGTTCTTC.

This clone was counted between two and nine times. The genes are TRBV7-9 and TRBJ2-3; TRBD1 might be the D (6 bases). The CDR3 consists of 15 residues. Trimming cost V 4 bases and J 2 bases, with 13 bases left between them. The germline gives CDR1 SEHNR, CDR2 FQNEAQ (reference sequence). The CDR3 DNA is TGTGCCAGCAGCTCACAGGGAGTCTCCACAGATACGCAGTATTTT. It yields the protein CASSSQGVSTDTQYF.

This clone was detected only once. The chain carries TRBV6-1 and TRBJ2-7, with 7 bases that match TRBD2. In germline, CDR1 is MNHNS, CDR2 SASEGT. The J segment lost 3 bases and the V segment lost 8 bases, leaving 7 bases of the junction unmatched. This CDR3 region has 13 residues. The CDR3 DNA reads TGTGCCAGCCAGCGGGACCGGATCTACGAGCAGTACTTC. Translated: CASQRDRIYEQYF.

The chain uses TRBV5-1 and TRBJ1-2, with D possibly being TRBD1 (5 bases). From germline, CDR1 is SGHRS and CDR2 YFSETQ. The CDR3 runs 14 residues. Trimming took 2 bases from V and 9 from J, leaving 17 bases between them. The CDR3 DNA reads as TGCGCCAGCAGCTTCGGCACCGGGGGAGTGAGCTACACCTTC. This gives the protein CASSFGTGGVSYTF.

Turning to this clone: One end of the junction does not line up with germline, which may come from a read error. The sample has other DNA sequences that encode this CDR3 too. V usage is TRBV5-4 and J usage is TRBJ2-2; D ambiguous. This CDR3 spans 15 amino acids. Per the germline V gene, CDR1 is SGHNT and CDR2 is YYREEE (reference sequence). The CDR3 nucleotides read TGCGCCAGCAGCTTTTTTCAGGTTTCCACCGGGGAGCTGTTTTTT. Residues: CASSFFQVSTGELFF.

The V gene is TRBV1, the J gene TRBJ2-7; TRBD2, the D gene given by the table, was not confirmed from the DNA. TRBV1 is a listed pseudogene. This CDR3 contains 14 residues. CDR3 coding DNA: TGCACCAGCAGCCACCCCCCGGGGGAGTACGAGCAGTACTTC. Its translation: CTSSHPPGEYEQYF.

The chain links TRBV6-5 to TRBJ2-7; D might be TRBD2 (7 bases). The CDR3 runs to 14 residues. V shed 2 bases and J shed 1 base, with 9 bases lying between them. Per germline, CDR1 MNHEY and CDR2 SVGAGI. The CDR3 here is CASSYRGGSYEQYF. CDR3 nucleotides: TGTGCCAGCAGTTACAGGGGGGGGTCCTACGAGCAGTACTTC.

The rearrangement links TRBV19 to TRBJ2-1; 10 bases line up with TRBD2. Unmatched junction bases numbered 5, after V lost 5 bases and J lost 7 bases. The CDR3 spans 14 residues. Germline values: CDR1 LNHDA, CDR2 SQIVND (reference sequence). This CDR3 is CASSPYSGRNEQFF. DNA for the CDR3: TGTGCCAGTAGTCCGTATAGCGGGAGGAATGAGCAGTTCTTC.

J is TRBJ2-6 and V is TRBV29-1, with 7 positions matching TRBD1. In germline, CDR1 is SQVTM, CDR2 ANQGSEA. V gave up 7 bases and J gave up 2 bases; unmatched junction bases: 8. The CDR3 extends over 15 amino acids. The CDR3 is CSALLGGAGANVLTF. The CDR3 nucleotides read TGCAGCGCTTTACTAGGGGGCGCTGGGGCCAACGTCCTGACTTTC. The full variable domain, completed using reference TRBV29-1 and TRBJ2-6, is SAVISQKPSRDICQRGTSLTIQCQVDSQVTMMFWYRQQPGQSLTLIATANQGSEATYESGFVIDKFPISRPNLTFSTLTVSNMSPEDSSIYLCSALLGGAGANVLTFGAGSRLTVL.

The J gene is TRBJ2-5, the V gene TRBV6-1; 7 bases are shared with TRBD1. TRBJ2-7 matches the DNA end more closely, so the J call is doubtful. The CDR3 has 15 residues. Germline V gene sequence: CDR1 MNHNS, CDR2 SASEGT. CDR3 nucleotide sequence: TGTGCCAGCAGTAAACGTGGACAGGTAAACTACGAGCAGTACTTC. Its translation: CASSKRGQVNYEQYF.

This clone has more than one count but fewer than ten. The J gene is TRBJ1-1, the V gene TRBV7-9; 9 nucleotides align to TRBD1. The CDR3 length is 15 residues. V lost 3 bases and J lost 0; bases outside the gene matches: 2. The germline V gene has CDR1 SEHNR and CDR2 FQNEAQ (reference sequence). Written as DNA, the CDR3 is TGTGCCAGCAGCTTTACAGGGGGCCTGAACACTGAAGCTTTCTTT. This encodes CASSFTGGLNTEAFF.

CDR3 residues: CAISEEDRGDYGYTF. Here the CDR3 DNA reads TGTGCCATCAGTGAAGAGGACAGGGGGGACTATGGCTACACCTTC. The chain has TRBV10-3 and TRBJ1-2; TRBD1 matches at 10 bases. Germline CDR1 is ENHRY and CDR2 is SYGVKD. This CDR3 has 15 residues. V lost 3 bases and J lost 3; bases outside the gene matches: 4.

The chain employs TRBV4-1 and TRBJ2-7; weak D call: TRBD2 (5 bases). The CDR3 consists of 13 residues. Germline V gene lookup returns CDR1 MGHRA and CDR2 YSYEKL. Deletions cut 0 bases from V and 4 bases from J, with 7 bases between. The CDR3 reads CASSQEGGYEQYF. CDR3 DNA sequence: TGCGCCAGCAGCCAAGAGGGCGGGTACGAGCAGTACTTC.

The chain is built from TRBV19 and TRBJ1-2, with a tentative D call TRBD1 (6 bases). Germline CDR1 LNHDA, CDR2 SQIVND (reference sequence). Trimming took off 3 bases at V and 5 bases at J, with 10 bases between the two ends. The length of the CDR3 is 13 residues. CDR3 DNA sequence: TGTGCCAGTAGTATCCGGACAGATTATGGCTACACCTTC. Amino acids: CASSIRTDYGYTF.

Points on this clone: This sample includes further DNA sequences coding for the same CDR3. This chain joins TRBV20-1 and TRBJ1-1; D might be TRBD1 (6 bases). Trimming left V 2 bases short and J 5 bases short, with 6 bases between. CDR1 and CDR2 from the germline V gene are DFQATT and SNEGSKA (reference sequence). The CDR3 sequence is 11 residues long. The CDR3 reads CSARQGTEAFF. The CDR3 nucleotides read TGCAGTGCTAGACAGGGGACTGAAGCTTTCTTT.

This clone was seen a few times. The chain employs TRBV5-1 and TRBJ2-7, with TRBD1 as a possible D gene (6 bases). This CDR3 is built from 14 residues. Germline-derived CDR1 and CDR2 are SGHRS and YFSETQ. Trimming left V 5 bases short and J 3 bases short, with 15 bases between. Here the CDR3 reads CASSYDRTYYEQYF. CDR3 bases: TGCGCCAGCAGTTATGACAGGACCTACTACGAGCAGTACTTC.